A single sample is the source of the 6 T cell receptor beta chains below, sequenced in a study of T cell repertoires in cytomegalovirus infection. These TCRs' antigens remain unknown. TCRdb recomputed calls from the reads with MiXCR, one row per CDR3 protein. The table includes approximately 770,000 distinct CDR3 sequences, almost 30% detected once. The sequenced sample was cultured CD8+ T cells from PBMCs, obtained from culture after CMV antigen stimulation. These receptors all stem from a human donor in good health (CMV status not recorded). Some clones in this sample may be carry-over from other donors' samples.

This chain links TRBV6-1 with TRBJ2-3; D is possibly TRBD2 (5 bases). The length of the CDR3 is 17 residues. V lost 2 bases and J 2 bases, leaving 17 bases between the germline ends. Germline-derived CDR1 and CDR2 are MNHNS and SASEGT. The CDR3 sequence is CASSELASGVDTDTQYF. CDR3 nucleotide sequence: TGTGCCAGCAGTGAACTTGCGTCCGGGGTTGACACAGATACGCAGTATTTT.

Concerning this clonotype: At one boundary the junction diverges from the germline segment, which might be a read error. The chain couples TRBV28 to TRBJ2-1; D is uncertain. Germline CDR1 reads MDHEN; CDR2 reads SYDVKM. This CDR3 has 13 residues. This CDR3 reads CASRLLRNNEQFF. CDR3 coding DNA: TGTGCCAGCAGATTATTAAGGAACAATGAGCAGTTCTTC.

The chain recombines TRBV6-2 or TRBV6-3 with TRBJ2-3; D may be TRBD2 (5 bases). This CDR3 has 15 amino acids. The germline V gene has CDR1 MNHEY and CDR2 SVGEGT. Trimming took off 2 bases at V and 1 base at J, with 10 bases between the two ends. The CDR3 sequence is CASSYRGMRTDTQYF. The CDR3 DNA reads TGTGCCAGCAGTTACCGAGGGATGCGCACAGATACGCAGTATTTT.

This clonotype came up many times. The gene calls are TRBV28 and TRBJ2-3, with D possibly being TRBD1 (6 bases). The germline CDR1 and CDR2 sequences are MDHEN and SYDVKM. The V and J ends lost 6 bases and 4 bases respectively, with 8 bases between them. The CDR3 loop spans 12 amino acids. The CDR3, as DNA: TGTGCCAGCAGGGACAGATCAGATACGCAGTATTTT. As protein: CASRDRSDTQYF.

This chain connects TRBV6-2 or TRBV6-3 to TRBJ2-1; 8 bases match TRBD1. This CDR3 has 15 amino acids. Germline V gene data show CDR1 as MNHEY and CDR2 as SVGEGT. The ends lost 6 bases at V and 4 bases at J; junction bases unmatched: 8. CDR3 in amino acids: CASRTRTGMYNEQFF. The CDR3 nucleotides are TGTGCCAGCAGAACACGGACAGGGATGTACAATGAGCAGTTCTTC.

In its sample, this clonotype was seen a few times. The V call is TRBV10-2, the J call TRBJ1-1; D gene uncertain. Germline V CDR1 and CDR2: WSHSY, SAAADI. V dropped 6 bases and J dropped 2 bases, with 7 bases sitting between them. The CDR3 loop spans 12 amino acids. The CDR3 sequence is CASRGTNTEAFF. DNA for the CDR3: TGCGCCAGCAGGGGAACTAACACTGAAGCTTTCTTT.